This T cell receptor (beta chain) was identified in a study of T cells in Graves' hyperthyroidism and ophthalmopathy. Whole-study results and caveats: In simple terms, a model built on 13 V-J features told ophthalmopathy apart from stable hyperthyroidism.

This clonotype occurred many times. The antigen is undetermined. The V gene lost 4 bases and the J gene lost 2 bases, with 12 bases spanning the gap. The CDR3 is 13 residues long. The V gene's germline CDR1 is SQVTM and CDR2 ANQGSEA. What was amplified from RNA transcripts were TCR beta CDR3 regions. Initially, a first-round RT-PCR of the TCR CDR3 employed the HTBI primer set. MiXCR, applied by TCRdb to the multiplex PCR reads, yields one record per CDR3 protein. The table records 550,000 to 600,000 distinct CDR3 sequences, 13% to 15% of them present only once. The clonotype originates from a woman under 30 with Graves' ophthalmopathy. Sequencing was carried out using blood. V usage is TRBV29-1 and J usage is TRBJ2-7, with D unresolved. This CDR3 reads CSVVGDHPYEQYF. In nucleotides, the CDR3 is TGCAGCGTTGTCGGCGACCATCCCTACGAGCAGTACTTC.